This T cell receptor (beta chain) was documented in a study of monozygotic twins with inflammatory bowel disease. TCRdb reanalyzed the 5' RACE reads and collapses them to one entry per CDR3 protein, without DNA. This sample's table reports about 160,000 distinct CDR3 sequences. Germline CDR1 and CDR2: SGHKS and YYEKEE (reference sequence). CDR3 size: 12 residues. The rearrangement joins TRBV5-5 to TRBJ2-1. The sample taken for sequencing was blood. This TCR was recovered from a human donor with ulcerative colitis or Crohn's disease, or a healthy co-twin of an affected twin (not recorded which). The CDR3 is CASSFPRNDQFF. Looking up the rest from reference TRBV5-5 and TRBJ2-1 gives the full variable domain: DAGVTQSPTHLIKTRGQQVTLRCSPISGHKSVSWYQQVLGQGPQFIFQYYEKEERGRGNFPDRFSARQFPNYSSELNVNALLLGDSALYLCASSFPRNDQFFGPGTRLTVL.